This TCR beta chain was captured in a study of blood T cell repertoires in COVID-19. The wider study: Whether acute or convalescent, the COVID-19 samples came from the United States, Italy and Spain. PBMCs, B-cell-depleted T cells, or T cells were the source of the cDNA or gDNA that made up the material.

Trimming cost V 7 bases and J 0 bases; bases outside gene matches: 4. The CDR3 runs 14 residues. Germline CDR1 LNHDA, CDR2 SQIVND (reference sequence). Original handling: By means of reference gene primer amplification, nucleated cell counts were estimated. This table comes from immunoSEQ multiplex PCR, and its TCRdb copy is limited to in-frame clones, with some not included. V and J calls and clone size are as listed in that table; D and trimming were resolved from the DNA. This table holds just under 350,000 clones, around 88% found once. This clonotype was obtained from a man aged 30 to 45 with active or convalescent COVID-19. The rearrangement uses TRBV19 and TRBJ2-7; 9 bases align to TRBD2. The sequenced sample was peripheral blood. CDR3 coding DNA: TGTGCCAGTAAATCTAGCGGGGCCTCCTACGAGCAGTACTTC. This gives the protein CASKSSGASYEQYF. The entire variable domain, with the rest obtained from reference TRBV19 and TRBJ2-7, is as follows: DGGITQSPKYLFRKEGQNVTLSCEQNLNHDAMYWYRQDPGQGLRLIYYSQIVNDFQKGDIAEGYSVSREKKESFPLTVTSAQKNPTAFYLCASKSSGASYEQYFGPGTRLTVT.